The entry below describes one TCR beta chain. This clone occurred a few times. The clone's antigen remains unknown. No quality values exist for individual bases; no much larger clone is one base distant. The data derive from a study of beta chain features in type 1 diabetes (dated by TCRdb to the late 2010s). Study-level background: Mean age, gender distribution, total cell number and subset yield did not differ between patients and healthy donors. A total of roughly 100,000,000 sorted cells were examined across all samples, and the number of cells per subset was strongly correlated with RNA yield. In the study, recently diagnosed type 1 diabetes patients and matched healthy donors were compared on the TCRB repertoires of their sorted circulating CD4+ T cell subsets. Whereas all 28 donors provided naive and central memory subsets, regulatory and stem cell-like memory subsets were isolated from just 8 patients and roughly 8 healthy donors.

A single peripheral blood draw of around 100 mL on average was collected from each donor into heparinised tubes. Naive, central memory, regulatory and stem cell-like memory CD4+ T cells were sorted on a BD FACSAria II using a panel including CD45RO, CCR7, CD25, CD127, CD95 and CD27. Purity was above 95% for every sorted population. Right away, PBMCs were isolated by Lymphoprep density gradient centrifugation and were stained directly, with no culture step. So that batch effects would be minimized, each experiment stained and sorted samples in pairs, pairing one healthy donor with one patient. The entire amount of isolated RNA was reverse transcribed using the High Capacity cDNA Reverse Transcription Kit, so the sequenced TCRB transcripts were expressed ones. Naive, central memory and regulatory T cell samples underwent deep immunoSEQ sequencing, averaging approximately 3.5 million total reads per sample. Sorted cells were lysed in RLT buffer, and RNA was extracted using DNase-treated RNeasy Micro or Mini kits according to cell number. To prevent cross-contamination, each cell subset was processed individually, whereas patient and healthy donor samples were processed jointly. Using the immunoSEQ multiplex PCR, TCRB sequences were amplified from cDNA into 87-bp fragments spanning the CDR3 region. Amplicons were sequenced on the Illumina HiSeq platform. The original pipeline was this. PCR bias was computationally corrected using synthetic template baselines, reads within Hamming distance 2 were collapsed, and singletons that could not be merged were discarded. By aligning reads against IMGT, V, D and J genes, CDR3 length, and insertions or deletions at six rearrangement sites were assigned. Clonotype counts were normalized to sorted cell number within each subset before computing true diversity and Gini coefficients with the tcR R package. Repertoire sharing was quantified using the overlap coefficient calculated on TCRB nucleotide sequences. The table was pulled from immuneACCESS by TCRdb, which kept in-frame rearrangements only. Such tables lose some clones; where checked, under half of the loss comes from unresolved V genes, and the rest has no known cause. V and J calls and clone size are as listed in that table; D and trimming were resolved from the DNA. This sample is represented by a few hundred thousand clones; 9.6% of them were singletons. The ten largest make up about 0.6% of the sample.

General conclusions and limits of the study: A moderate but significant shortening of TCRB CDR3 length was observed in type 1 diabetes patients in all four CD4+ subsets. The naive, central memory and regulatory TCRB repertoires appeared to resemble one another more closely among patients than among healthy donors. Only small numbers of individuals were included in the HLA sub-analyses, which left unresolved whether HLA type had any influence on TCRB rearrangement. PCR may preferentially amplify shorter templates, but because patient and control samples were amplified and corrected together, any resulting skew would affect both groups equally. Because cDNA was sequenced instead of genomic DNA, activated cells with high expression could be over-represented, although the groups did not differ in activation or CD3 levels. Fewer insertions and more nucleotide deletions at VDJ recombination sites were observed in patients with type 1 diabetes, implying thymic rearrangement abnormalities.

Relative to germline, V is missing 2 bases and J is missing 3 bases, with 8 bases of the junction outside any gene match. The germline V gene sets CDR1 to MDHEN and CDR2 to SYDVKM. Taken from cysteine to phenylalanine, the CDR3 has 16 residues. Only CDR3 DNA remains: 48 bases, in frame from the first base. The sequence links TRBV28 to TRBJ2-7; 9 junctional bases match TRBD1. Specimen: central memory CD4+ T cells from blood. This clonotype was sampled from a man between 25 and 39 years old with type 1 diabetes. The sequenced DNA is TGTGCCAGCAGTTTAGGACAGGGGCATTCCAGCTACGAGCAGTACTTC. It is translated as CASSLGQGHSSYEQYF.